One and the same sample provided the 20 T cell receptor beta chains below, sequenced in a study of blood T cell repertoires in COVID-19 (dated by TCRdb to about 2020). The receptor library was made with the immunoSEQ multiplex PCR assay. In its TCRdb copy, this immuneACCESS table keeps in-frame sequences only and misses some clones. Where compared with another copy, unresolved V genes explain less than half of these, and the others have no known cause. Here the sample has about 260,000 clones; 83% occur a single time. Together, the top ten hold 8.5% to 9.5% of the sample. Sequencing was done on a sample of peripheral blood. These receptors all come from a woman aged 45-65 years who had recovered from COVID-19.

About this clone: Compared with germline, one end of the junction differs, possibly owing to a read error. The V call is TRBV28, the J call TRBJ1-1, with D hard to call. CDR1 and CDR2 (germline): MDHEN, SYDVKM. The CDR3 runs 15 residues. CDR3 sequence (DNA): TGTGCCAGCAGCTTATCACGATTGCGGGACACTGAAGCTTTCTTT. Translated: CASSLSRLRDTEAFF. The full variable domain, its missing parts supplied by reference TRBV28 and TRBJ1-1, is DVKVTQSSRYLVKRTGEKVFLECVQDMDHENMFWYRQDPGLGLRLIYFSYDVKMKEKGDIPEGYSVSREKKERFSLILESASTNQTSMYLCASSLSRLRDTEAFFGQGTRLTVV.

The chain uses TRBV19 and TRBJ2-3, with TRBD2 identical over 8 bases. J lost 4 bases, V lost 1 base, and 1 base had no gene match. Germline V gives CDR1 LNHDA, CDR2 SQIVND (reference sequence). This CDR3 spans 14 amino acids. The CDR3 DNA reads as TGTGCCAGTAGTATAGGGCGGGAGGCAGATACGCAGTATTTT. Translation: CASSIGREADTQYF.

This clone occurred once. The chain uses TRBV27 and TRBJ2-7; TRBD2 matches 8 bases. The length of the CDR3 is 13 residues. Germline CDR1 is MNHEY and CDR2 is SMNVEV (reference sequence). The V and J ends lost 3 bases and 6 bases, in that order; junction bases with no gene match: 4. This CDR3 reads CASSFRLATEQYF. The CDR3 DNA follows: TGTGCCAGCAGTTTCCGACTAGCGACCGAGCAGTACTTC.

This chain uses TRBV6-6 with TRBJ2-1; TRBD2 aligns across 10 bases. The CDR3 extends over 17 amino acids. The junction had 17 bases not matched to a gene; V was cut back by 5 bases and J by 10 bases. The V gene's germline CDR1 is MNHNY and CDR2 SVGAGI (reference sequence). The CDR3 reads CASSPGTSGNLAREQFF. CDR3 coding DNA: TGTGCCAGCAGTCCCGGTACTAGCGGGAACCTAGCAAGGGAGCAGTTCTTC.

The chain couples TRBV6-5 to TRBJ2-7; 7 bases line up with TRBD1. The CDR3 runs to 16 residues. Germline V gene data show CDR1 as MNHEY and CDR2 as SVGAGI. Trimming at V came to 0 bases and at J to 4 bases, leaving 9 bases not matched to a gene. In nucleotides, the CDR3 is TGTGCCAGCAGTTACTCTACGACAGGGCTGGGATACGAGCAGTACTTC. Its translation: CASSYSTTGLGYEQYF.

The CDR3 sequence: CASSPTLNTEAFF. The CDR3, as DNA: TGTGCCAGCAGTCCGACACTGAACACTGAAGCTTTCTTT. The rearrangement uses TRBV28 and TRBJ1-1; D is unresolved. V dropped 5 bases and J dropped 0 bases, with 7 bases sitting between them. The CDR3 loop spans 13 amino acids. The germline CDR1 and CDR2 sequences are MDHEN and SYDVKM. Filled out from reference TRBV28 and TRBJ1-1, the complete variable domain reads DVKVTQSSRYLVKRTGEKVFLECVQDMDHENMFWYRQDPGLGLRLIYFSYDVKMKEKGDIPEGYSVSREKKERFSLILESASTNQTSMYLCASSPTLNTEAFFGQGTRLTVV.

The rearrangement links TRBV7-2 to TRBJ2-7, with 10 bases fitting TRBD2. The ends lost 5 bases at V and 2 bases at J; junction bases unmatched: 3. Germline CDR1 reads SGHTA; CDR2 reads FQGNSA. The CDR3 totals 14 residues. The CDR3 nucleotides read TGTGCCAGCAGCCCAAGCGGGGGGGCCTACGAGCAGTACTTC. It yields the protein CASSPSGGAYEQYF.

The chain has TRBV27 and TRBJ2-2; TRBD2 agrees at 7 bases. The CDR3 contains 16 residues. The junction had 6 bases not matched to a gene; V was cut back by 5 bases and J by 0 bases. Per the germline V gene, CDR1 is MNHEY and CDR2 is SMNVEV (reference sequence). This chain's CDR3 is CASSDGLAANTGELFF. In DNA form, the CDR3 reads TGTGCCAGCAGTGATGGGCTAGCGGCGAACACCGGGGAGCTGTTTTTT.

This clone came up a few times. The chain carries TRBV4-2 and TRBJ2-7; 14 positions agree with TRBD2. CDR1 and CDR2 (germline): LGHNA, YNFKEQ. V was pared by 4 bases and J by 1 base, with 6 bases of the junction left unmatched. The CDR3 has 17 residues. CDR3 residues: CASSPETSGRDSYEQYF. The CDR3, as DNA: TGTGCCAGCAGCCCGGAGACTAGCGGGAGGGATTCCTACGAGCAGTACTTC.

V is TRBV2 and J is TRBJ1-3, with D uncertain. Germline CDR1 is SNHLY and CDR2 is FYNNEI. With 1 base removed from V and 7 bases from J, the gap between germline ends came to 5 bases. This CDR3 is 12 amino acids long. CDR3 in DNA: TGTGCCAGCAGTGAAGAGGAGAACACCATATATTTT. Encoded protein: CASSEEENTIYF.

The chain couples TRBV28 to TRBJ1-2; no clear D. CDR3 length: 13 residues. The germline V and J ends were trimmed by 2 bases and 4 bases, with 8 bases remaining between them. Germline assignment: CDR1 MDHEN and CDR2 SYDVKM. The CDR3 loop reads CASSLLWFYGYTF. The CDR3 nucleotides are TGTGCCAGCAGTTTACTATGGTTCTATGGCTACACCTTC.

V usage is TRBV19 and J usage is TRBJ1-2, with a possible D match to TRBD1 (6 bases). CDR3 size: 12 residues. Germline CDR1 is LNHDA and CDR2 is SQIVND (reference sequence). V lost 7 bases, J lost 3 bases, and 9 bases lay in between. CDR3 protein: CASMRQDYGYTF. Written as DNA, the CDR3 is TGTGCCAGTATGAGACAGGACTATGGCTACACCTTC.

This chain links TRBV28 with TRBJ2-5, with 13 bases identical to TRBD2. The CDR3 is 17 amino acids. V gave up 5 bases and J gave up 2 bases; unmatched junction bases: 8. From germline, CDR1 is MDHEN and CDR2 SYDVKM. CDR3 region: CASSLGRLAGGQETQYF. The CDR3 bases are TGTGCCAGCAGTCTGGGAAGACTAGCGGGGGGACAAGAGACCCAGTACTTC.

The rearrangement joins TRBV29-1 to TRBJ2-3, with 7 positions matching TRBD2. This CDR3 comprises 21 residues. Looked up from germline, CDR1 is SQVTM and CDR2 is ANQGSEA. Trimming at V came to 3 bases and at J to 2 bases, leaving 26 bases not matched to a gene. The CDR3, as DNA: TGCAGCGTTGAGTGGCGGGGGACCACTGGGAAAAAAAGGAGGGTCACAGATACGCAGTATTTT. It is translated as CSVEWRGTTGKKRRVTDTQYF.

In this sample, this clone turned up a few times. V is TRBV28 and J is TRBJ1-5, with D possibly TRBD1 on 5 matching bases. The CDR3 runs to 13 residues. Germline V CDR1 and CDR2: MDHEN, SYDVKM. Trimming removed 7 bases from V and 2 bases from J, with 9 bases in between. The CDR3 sequence: CASTGVGNQPQHF. The CDR3 DNA reads as TGTGCCAGCACGGGGGTGGGCAATCAGCCCCAGCATTTT.

V is TRBV21-1 and J is TRBJ2-3; TRBD1, the table's D call, lacks a check against the DNA. TRBV21-1 is termed a pseudogene. The CDR3 consists of 17 residues. The CDR3 loop is CASSKSRPGQATDTQYF. CDR3 nucleotides: TGTGCCAGCAGCAAAAGTAGGCCGGGACAAGCGACAGATACGCAGTATTTT.

The chain carries TRBV24-1 and TRBJ2-1, with 8 bases fitting TRBD2. Germline values: CDR1 KGHDR, CDR2 SFDVKD. With V trimmed by 2 bases and J by 1 base, 9 bases remained unmatched. This CDR3 is built from 18 residues. This CDR3 reads CATSDWREAGGSYNEQFF. CDR3 nucleotide sequence: TGTGCCACCAGTGATTGGAGGGAGGCGGGAGGATCCTACAATGAGCAGTTCTTC.

The chain recombines TRBV27 with TRBJ1-2; TRBD1 is a possible D gene (5 bases). The V end lost 2 bases, the J end lost 11 bases, and 15 bases lay between the germline ends. CDR3 length equals 13 residues. Germline V gene sequence: CDR1 MNHEY, CDR2 SMNVEV (reference sequence). CDR3 residues: CASSLRGIPIYTF. The DNA for the CDR3 is TGTGCCAGCAGTTTACGGGGGATCCCTATTTACACCTTC.

The chain links TRBV10-3 to TRBJ1-2; D is undetermined. V lost 4 bases and J lost 2, with 14 bases in between. CDR3 length: 15 amino acids. The V gene's germline CDR1 is ENHRY and CDR2 SYGVKD. CDR3 residues: CAISVGEASNYGYTF. In DNA form, the CDR3 reads TGTGCCATCAGTGTCGGGGAGGCGTCGAACTATGGCTACACCTTC.

This chain joins TRBV6-2 or TRBV6-3 and TRBJ1-5; 9 bases fit TRBD1. CDR1 and CDR2 (germline): MNHEY, SVGEGT. The CDR3 has 16 amino acids. The trim removed 6 bases at V and 6 bases at J, leaving 12 bases unmatched. CDR3 amino acids: CASSQSGTGPFQPQHF. The CDR3 DNA is TGTGCCAGCAGCCAATCCGGGACAGGGCCTTTTCAGCCCCAGCATTTT.